The clone carrying this T cell receptor beta chain showed up just a few times. The record originates from a study of shared clonotypes between healthy human individuals. The CDR3 runs to 14 residues. The ends lost 6 bases at V and 2 bases at J; junction bases unmatched: 0. CDR1 and CDR2 from the germline V gene are MDHEN and SYDVKM. The donor cohort consisted entirely of Caucasian adults residing in Nashville, Tennessee. Sequencing was at deep level. In the authors' workflow: Filtering was not the same, since immunoSEQ gave junction-only sequences without quality scores. Measured with immunoSEQ multiplex PCR; TCRdb has only the in-frame clones, and not every one. That table gives V, J and clone size, and the DNA gave D and trimming. Counted here are some 1.1 million clones, roughly 80% occurring once; the ten biggest clones make up 0.85% to 1%.

The gene calls are TRBV28 and TRBJ2-7; 14 nucleotides line up with TRBD2. The clonotype was recovered from a man younger than 30 in good health. Some clones in this sample may be carry-over from other donors' samples. The sequencing sample was made of memory CD4+ T cells from PBMCs. The subset here: CD45RA-negative fraction. The DNA for the CDR3 is TGTGCCAGCAGGACTAGCGGGAGGGCCTACGAGCAGTACTTC. Its protein is CASRTSGRAYEQYF.